Detailed here is one TCR beta chain. Sequencing used immunoSEQ multiplex PCR; TCRdb keeps in-frame clones, though not all of them. The profile shows 150,000 to 200,000 clones, about 86% of them singletons. This entry comes from a study of blood T cell repertoires in COVID-19. The V end was cut by 5 bases, the J end by 4 bases, with 20 bases between. Germline assignment: CDR1 SGHNT and CDR2 YENEEA. This CDR3 region has 16 residues. The sample taken for sequencing was peripheral blood. This chain connects TRBV11-3 to TRBJ2-5, with D maybe TRBD1 (7 bases). This sequence originates from an elderly woman with acute or convalescent COVID-19. This CDR3 is CASSPRDSGTRETQYF. The CDR3 bases are TGTGCCAGCAGCCCCCGGGACAGTGGGACTCGAGAGACCCAGTACTTC.